This T cell receptor (beta chain) came from a study of shared clonotypes between healthy human individuals. On the study more broadly: The cohort comprised a couple of women and a few men. Their ages spanned 18 to 49 years. Per-donor plates numbered three CD4 naive, three CD4 memory, two CD8 naive and one CD8 memory.

Clones were sequenced by immunoSEQ multiplex PCR, and TCRdb holds only the in-frame ones, with some missing. The sample includes hundreds of thousands of clones, 90% to 97% of them seen just once. This CDR3 has 15 amino acids. Germline V gene lookup returns CDR1 SGHTA and CDR2 FQGTGA. The V and J ends lost 5 bases and 8 bases respectively, with 18 bases between them. The chain links TRBV7-3 to TRBJ2-2; D is perhaps TRBD2 (7 bases). The TCR originated in a woman aged 30 to 39 in good health. Sequencing was done on a sample of naive CD4+ T cells sorted from blood. The subset here: CD45RA+ positively selected. CDR3 protein: CASSPTAGAGGELFF. The CDR3 DNA reads TGTGCCAGCAGCCCAACCGCGGGGGCGGGTGGGGAGCTGTTTTTT.